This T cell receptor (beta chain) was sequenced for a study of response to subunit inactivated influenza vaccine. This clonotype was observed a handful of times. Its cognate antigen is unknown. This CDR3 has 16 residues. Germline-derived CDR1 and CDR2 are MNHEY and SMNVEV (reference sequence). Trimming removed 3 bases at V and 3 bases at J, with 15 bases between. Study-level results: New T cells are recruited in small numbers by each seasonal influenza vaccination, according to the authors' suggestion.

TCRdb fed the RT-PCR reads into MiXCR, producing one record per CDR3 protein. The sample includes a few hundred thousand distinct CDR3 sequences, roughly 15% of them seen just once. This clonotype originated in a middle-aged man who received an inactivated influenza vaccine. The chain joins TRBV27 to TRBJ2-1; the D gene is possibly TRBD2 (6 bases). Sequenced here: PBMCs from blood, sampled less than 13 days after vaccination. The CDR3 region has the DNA TGTGCCAGCAGTTTCAAAGGCGGGATCCTCTACAATGAGCAGTTCTTC. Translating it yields CASSFKGGILYNEQFF.